This T cell receptor beta chain was documented in a study of blood T cells in healthy people across ages. V was shortened by 2 bases and J by 0 bases, with 13 bases between the two germline ends. The CDR3 is made up of 16 amino acids. The study's findings and limits: PBMCs that were unsorted prevented a conclusive naive versus antigen-experienced comparison.

Note on this clonotype: Its target is not known.

With a J-beta primer mix and a sample-barcoded 5' primer, a second PCR ran 7 to 11 cycles. TCRdb re-called the 5' RACE reads with MiXCR, one entry per CDR3 protein. The sample has more than 800,000 distinct CDR3 sequences; roughly 26% are singletons. The sequencing input was blood. The chain links TRBV12-3 or TRBV12-4 to TRBJ1-2; perhaps TRBD1 as D (5 bases). The TCR comes from a woman at least 80 years old in good health. DNA of the CDR3: TGTGCCAGCAGTTTAAAGGCCAGGGCGTCTAACTATGGCTACACCTTC. Its protein is CASSLKARASNYGYTF.